This T cell receptor beta chain was documented in a study of T-cell memory formation after mild COVID-19. This clonotype appeared a few times. The antigen is undetermined. V lost 0 bases and J lost 6; bases outside the gene matches: 12. CDR1 and CDR2 (germline): SGHAT, FQNNGV. CDR3 length: 18 amino acids. Study-wide points: Whether day 37 second-wave clones are SARS-CoV-2-specific was not confirmed. Mainly CM and EM harbored the contracting CD4+ clones; mainly EMRA harbored the CD8+ ones.

After 5'RACE with constant-segment primers, TCR alpha and TCR beta cDNA libraries carrying sample barcodes and UMIs were obtained. TCRdb independently ran MiXCR on the 5' RACE reads; one entry per CDR3 protein. Among approximately 200,000 distinct CDR3 sequences listed, 16% were seen once. Sample: PBMCs or a T cell subset sorted from them (not recorded which). The sequence derives from an adult woman who had mild COVID-19 (a few samples of this study predate the infection). Cell type and time point are not known. The chain joins TRBV11-2 to TRBJ2-1; 9 positions agree with TRBD2. The CDR3 loop is CASSLDIRSSGRSNEQFF. The CDR3 DNA reads TGTGCCAGCAGCTTAGATATCCGGAGTAGCGGGAGATCCAATGAGCAGTTCTTC.